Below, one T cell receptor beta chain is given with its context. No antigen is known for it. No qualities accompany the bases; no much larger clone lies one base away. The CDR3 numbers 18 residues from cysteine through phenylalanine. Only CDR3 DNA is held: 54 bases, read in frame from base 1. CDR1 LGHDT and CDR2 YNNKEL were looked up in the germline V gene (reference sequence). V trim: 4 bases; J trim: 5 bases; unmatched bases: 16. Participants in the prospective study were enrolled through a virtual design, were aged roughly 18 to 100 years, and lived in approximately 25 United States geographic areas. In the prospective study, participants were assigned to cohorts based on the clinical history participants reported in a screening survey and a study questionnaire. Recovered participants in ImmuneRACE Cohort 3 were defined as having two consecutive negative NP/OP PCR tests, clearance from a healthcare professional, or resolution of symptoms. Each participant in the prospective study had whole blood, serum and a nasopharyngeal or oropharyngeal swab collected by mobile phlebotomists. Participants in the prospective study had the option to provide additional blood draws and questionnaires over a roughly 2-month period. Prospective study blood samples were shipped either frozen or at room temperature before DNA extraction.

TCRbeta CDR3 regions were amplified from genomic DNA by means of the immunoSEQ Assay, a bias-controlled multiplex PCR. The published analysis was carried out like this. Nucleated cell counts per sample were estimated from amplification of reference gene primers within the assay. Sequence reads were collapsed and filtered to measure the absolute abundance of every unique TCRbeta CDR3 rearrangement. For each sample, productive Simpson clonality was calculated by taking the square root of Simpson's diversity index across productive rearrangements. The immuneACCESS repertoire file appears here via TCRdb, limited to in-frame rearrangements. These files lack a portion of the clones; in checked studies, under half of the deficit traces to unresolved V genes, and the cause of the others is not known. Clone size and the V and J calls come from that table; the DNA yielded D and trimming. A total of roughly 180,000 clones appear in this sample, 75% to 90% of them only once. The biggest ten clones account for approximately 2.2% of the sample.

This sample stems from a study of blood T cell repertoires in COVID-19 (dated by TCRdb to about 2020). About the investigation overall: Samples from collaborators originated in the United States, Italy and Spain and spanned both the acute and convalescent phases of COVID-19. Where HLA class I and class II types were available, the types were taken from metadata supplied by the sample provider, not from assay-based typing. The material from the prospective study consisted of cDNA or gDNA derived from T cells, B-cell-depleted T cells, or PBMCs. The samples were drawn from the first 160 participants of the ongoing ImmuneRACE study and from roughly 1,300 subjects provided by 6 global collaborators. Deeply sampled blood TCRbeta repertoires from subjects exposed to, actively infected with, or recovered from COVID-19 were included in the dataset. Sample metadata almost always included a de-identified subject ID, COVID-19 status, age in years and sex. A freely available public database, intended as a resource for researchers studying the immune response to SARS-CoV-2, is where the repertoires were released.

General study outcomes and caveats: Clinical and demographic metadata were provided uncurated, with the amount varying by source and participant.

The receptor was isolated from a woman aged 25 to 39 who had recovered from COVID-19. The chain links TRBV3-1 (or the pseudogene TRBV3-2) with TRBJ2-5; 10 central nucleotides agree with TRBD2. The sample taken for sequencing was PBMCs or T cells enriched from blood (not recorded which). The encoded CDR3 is CASSLITGTSDLGETQYF. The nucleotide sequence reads TGTGCCAGCAGCCTCATAACCGGGACTAGCGACTTGGGTGAGACCCAGTACTTC.